Below, 7 T cell receptor beta chains from the same sample are listed, as sequenced in a study of T cells in Graves' hyperthyroidism and ophthalmopathy. RNA transcripts provided the source from which TCR beta CDR3 regions were amplified. TCR CDR3 regions were first amplified by RT-PCR with HTBI primers. TCRdb ran MiXCR on the multiplex PCR reads and lists one entry per CDR3 protein. This sample has about 600,000 distinct CDR3 sequences, with 13% to 15% found just once. Sequencing was carried out using blood. These receptors came from a woman between 45 and 60 years old with Graves' ophthalmopathy.

The chain is built from TRBV2 and TRBJ2-1; 9 bases map to TRBD1. CDR3 length: 21 residues. Looked up from germline, CDR1 is SNHLY and CDR2 is FYNNEI. V lost 3 bases, J lost 4 bases, and 22 bases stayed unmatched. This chain's CDR3 is CASSDPSGQGFGTPWYNEQFF. The CDR3 DNA follows: TGTGCCAGCAGTGACCCCTCGGGACAGGGATTCGGGACCCCCTGGTACAATGAGCAGTTCTTC. The full variable domain, rest sourced from reference TRBV2 and TRBJ2-1, is EPEVTQTPSHQVTQMGQEVILRCVPISNHLYFYWYRQILGQKVEFLVSFYNNEISEKSEIFDDQFSVERPDGSNFTLKIRSTKLEDSAMYFCASSDPSGQGFGTPWYNEQFFGPGTRLTVL.

In this sample, this clonotype turned up a few times. The germline gene is not matched at one end of the junction; a read error may be the cause. The V call is TRBV6-2 or TRBV6-3, the J call TRBJ2-6; 11 positions agree with TRBD1. The CDR3 sequence is 19 residues long. The germline CDR1 and CDR2 sequences are MNHEY and SVGEGT. The CDR3 bases are TGTGCCAGCAGTTACTCACGGACAGGGGGCGGCGTCTGGGCCGACGTCCTGACTTTC. As protein: CASSYSRTGGGVWADVLTF.

This clonotype was recorded at least ten times. V usage is TRBV5-1 and J usage is TRBJ1-1; no reliable D call. CDR3 size: 15 residues. V was pared by 1 base and J by 2 bases, with 12 bases between. The germline V gene has CDR1 SGHRS and CDR2 YFSETQ. As DNA, the CDR3 is TGCGCCAGCAGCTTGATTGCCAGTTATAACACTGAAGCTTTCTTT. This encodes CASSLIASYNTEAFF.

This clonotype was counted at least ten times. The rearrangement links TRBV3-1 to TRBJ1-2, with a weak D call TRBD1 (6 bases). CDR1 is LGHDT and CDR2 is YNNKEL in the germline V gene (reference sequence). The CDR3 consists of 14 residues. The ends were cut back, 1 base at V and 8 bases at J, with 14 bases in the middle. The CDR3: CASSQVARGGGYTF. In DNA form, the CDR3 reads TGTGCCAGCAGCCAAGTAGCCAGGGGAGGCGGCTACACCTTC.

The genes are TRBV9 and TRBJ2-7, with 8 nucleotides matching TRBD2. CDR3 length: 19 amino acids. V trimming: 3 bases; J trimming: 0 bases; junction bases outside the gene matches: 17. Germline V gene lookup returns CDR1 SGDLS and CDR2 YYNGEE. CDR3 in DNA: TGTGCCAGCAGCGCACCCCGGGGGGGTGGTCCCCCGAGCTCCTACGAGCAGTACTTC. Its translation is CASSAPRGGGPPSSYEQYF.

In its sample, this clonotype was seen many times. This chain connects TRBV19 to TRBJ2-7; 8 nucleotides line up with TRBD2. CDR3 size: 14 residues. Germline lookup yields CDR1 LNHDA and CDR2 SQIVND (reference sequence). V gave up 1 base and J gave up 7 bases; unmatched junction bases: 6. The CDR3 region is CASSIVAGGGEQYF. CDR3 in DNA: TGTGCCAGTAGTATAGTTGCGGGAGGTGGTGAGCAGTACTTC.

This clonotype has at least ten counts. J is TRBJ2-1 and V is TRBV18; no clear D gene. Germline values: CDR1 KGHSH, CDR2 LQKENI. V gave up 0 bases and J gave up 8 bases, with 11 bases separating them. The CDR3 is 14 residues long. In DNA, the CDR3 is TGTGCCAGCTCACCACCGTCTAGTCGGGATGAGCAGTTCTTC. Its protein is CASSPPSSRDEQFF.